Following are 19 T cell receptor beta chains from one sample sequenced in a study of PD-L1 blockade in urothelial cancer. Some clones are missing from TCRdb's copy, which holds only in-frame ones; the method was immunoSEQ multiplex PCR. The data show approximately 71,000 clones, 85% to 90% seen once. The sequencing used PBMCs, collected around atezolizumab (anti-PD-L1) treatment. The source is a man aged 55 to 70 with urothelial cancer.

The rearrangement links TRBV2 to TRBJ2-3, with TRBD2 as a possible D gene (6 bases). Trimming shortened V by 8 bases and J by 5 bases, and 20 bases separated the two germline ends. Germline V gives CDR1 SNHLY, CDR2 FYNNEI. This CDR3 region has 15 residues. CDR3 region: CASCSDSAGGDTQYF. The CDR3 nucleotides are TGTGCCAGCTGCTCTGACTCAGCGGGTGGAGATACGCAGTATTTT.

CDR3: CASSLLAASYEQYF. The DNA of the CDR3 is TGTGCCAGCAGCTTACTAGCAGCCTCCTACGAGCAGTACTTC. V usage is TRBV7-9 and J usage is TRBJ2-7; maybe TRBD2 (5 bases). CDR3 size: 14 residues. Trimming left V 2 bases short and J 0 bases short, with 8 bases between. Germline V gene sequence: CDR1 SEHNR, CDR2 FQNEAQ (reference sequence). The whole variable domain, filled in from reference TRBV7-9 and TRBJ2-7, reads DTGVSQNPRHKITKRGQNVTFRCDPISEHNRLYWYRQTLGQGPEFLTYFQNEAQLEKSRLLSDRFSAERPKGSFSTLEIQRTEQGDSAMYLCASSLLAASYEQYFGPGTRLTVT.

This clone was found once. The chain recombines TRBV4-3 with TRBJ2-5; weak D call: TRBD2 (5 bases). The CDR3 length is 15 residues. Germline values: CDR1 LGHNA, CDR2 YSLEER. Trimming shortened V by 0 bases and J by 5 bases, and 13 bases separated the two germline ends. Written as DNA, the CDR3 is TGCGCCAGCAGCCAAGATCCGGGGTCTGGGGAGACCCAGTACTTC. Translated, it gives CASSQDPGSGETQYF.

The CDR3 nucleotides are TGTGCCAGCAGCCAGCCCCTAGCGGGAGTGAGAGAGACCCAGTACTTC. Amino acids: CASSQPLAGVRETQYF. The V call is TRBV5-4, the J call TRBJ2-5; TRBD2 matches at 10 bases. V gave up 4 bases and J gave up 4 bases; unmatched junction bases: 10. CDR1 SGHNT and CDR2 YYREEE come from the germline V gene (reference sequence). The CDR3 has 16 residues.

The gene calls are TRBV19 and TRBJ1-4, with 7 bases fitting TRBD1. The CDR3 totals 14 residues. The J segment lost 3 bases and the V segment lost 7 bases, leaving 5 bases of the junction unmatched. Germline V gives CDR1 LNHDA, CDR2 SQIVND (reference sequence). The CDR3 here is CASTSTGPNEKLFF. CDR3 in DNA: TGTGCCAGTACCTCGACAGGGCCTAATGAAAAACTGTTTTTT.

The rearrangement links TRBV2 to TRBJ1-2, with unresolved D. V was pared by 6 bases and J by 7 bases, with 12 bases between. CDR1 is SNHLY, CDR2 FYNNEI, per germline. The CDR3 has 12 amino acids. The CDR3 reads CASRTDRGGYTF. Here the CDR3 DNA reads TGTGCCAGCAGGACGGACCGGGGTGGCTACACCTTC.

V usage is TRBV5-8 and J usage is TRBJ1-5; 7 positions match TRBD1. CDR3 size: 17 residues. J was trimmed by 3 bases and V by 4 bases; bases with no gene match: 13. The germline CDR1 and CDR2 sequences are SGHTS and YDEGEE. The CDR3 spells CASSKNRGWVNNQPQHF. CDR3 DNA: TGTGCCAGCAGCAAAAACAGGGGTTGGGTCAACAATCAGCCCCAGCATTTT.

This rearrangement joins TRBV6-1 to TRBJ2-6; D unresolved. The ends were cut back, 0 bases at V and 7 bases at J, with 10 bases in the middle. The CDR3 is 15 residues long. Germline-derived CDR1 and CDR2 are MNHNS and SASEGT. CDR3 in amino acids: CASSEARPSANVLTF. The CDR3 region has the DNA TGTGCCAGCAGTGAAGCGCGCCCTTCTGCCAACGTCCTGACTTTC.

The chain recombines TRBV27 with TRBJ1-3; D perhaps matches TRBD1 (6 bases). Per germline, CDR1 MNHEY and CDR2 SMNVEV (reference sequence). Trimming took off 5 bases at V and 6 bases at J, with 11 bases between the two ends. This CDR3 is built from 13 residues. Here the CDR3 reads CASSPSGANTIYF. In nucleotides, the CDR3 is TGTGCCAGCAGTCCCTCAGGGGCAAACACCATATATTTT.

The CDR3 loop is CASSEQGWNSPLHF. DNA for the CDR3: TGCGCCAGCAGCGAGCAGGGGTGGAATTCACCCCTCCACTTT. This rearrangement joins TRBV5-1 to TRBJ1-6; TRBD1 is a possible D gene (6 bases). Trimming stripped 4 bases from V and 7 bases from J, with 12 bases between. The CDR3 loop spans 14 amino acids. The germline V gene has CDR1 SGHRS and CDR2 YFSETQ. The complete variable domain, with remaining parts taken from reference TRBV5-1 and TRBJ1-6, reads KAGVTQTPRYLIKTRGQQVTLSCSPISGHRSVSWYQQTPGQGLQFLFEYFSETQRNKGNFPGRFSGRQFSNSRSEMNVSTLELGDSALYLCASSEQGWNSPLHFGNGTRLTVT.

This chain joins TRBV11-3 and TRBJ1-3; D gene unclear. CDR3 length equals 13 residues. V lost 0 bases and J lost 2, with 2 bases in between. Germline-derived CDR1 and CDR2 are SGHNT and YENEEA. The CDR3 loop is CASSLDAGNTIYF. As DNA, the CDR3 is TGTGCCAGCAGCTTAGACGCTGGAAACACCATATATTTT.

The CDR3 here is CASRLGGAAGNTIYF. The CDR3 nucleotides read TGTGCAAGTCGCTTGGGGGGGGCGGCTGGAAACACCATATATTTT. The chain uses TRBV12-2 and TRBJ1-3. TRBV12-2 is designated a pseudogene. The CDR3 is 15 residues long.

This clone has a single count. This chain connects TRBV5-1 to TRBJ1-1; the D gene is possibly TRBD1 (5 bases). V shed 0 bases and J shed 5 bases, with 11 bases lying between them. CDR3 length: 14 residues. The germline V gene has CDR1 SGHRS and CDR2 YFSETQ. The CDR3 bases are TGCGCCAGCAGCTTGGGAGGAGGGGAAACTGAAGCTTTCTTT. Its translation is CASSLGGGETEAFF. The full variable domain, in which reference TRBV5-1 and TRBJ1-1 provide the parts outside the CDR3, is KAGVTQTPRYLIKTRGQQVTLSCSPISGHRSVSWYQQTPGQGLQFLFEYFSETQRNKGNFPGRFSGRQFSNSRSEMNVSTLELGDSALYLCASSLGGGETEAFFGQGTRLTVV.

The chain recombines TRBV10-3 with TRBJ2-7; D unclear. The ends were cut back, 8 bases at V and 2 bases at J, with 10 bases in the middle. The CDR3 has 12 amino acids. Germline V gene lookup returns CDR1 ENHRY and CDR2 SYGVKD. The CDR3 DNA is TGTGCCATCTGGGCCGGTACCTACGAGCAGTACTTC. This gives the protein CAIWAGTYEQYF.

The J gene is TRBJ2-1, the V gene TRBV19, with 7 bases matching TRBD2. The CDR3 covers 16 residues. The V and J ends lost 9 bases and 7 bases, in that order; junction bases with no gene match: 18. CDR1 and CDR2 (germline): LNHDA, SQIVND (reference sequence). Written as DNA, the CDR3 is TGTGCCAGCTGGGGGGGATGGGGCGGGGCTTTAAATGAGCAGTTCTTC. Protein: CASWGGWGGALNEQFF. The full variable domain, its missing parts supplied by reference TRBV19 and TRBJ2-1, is DGGITQSPKYLFRKEGQNVTLSCEQNLNHDAMYWYRQDPGQGLRLIYYSQIVNDFQKGDIAEGYSVSREKKESFPLTVTSAQKNPTAFYLCASWGGWGGALNEQFFGPGTRLTVL.

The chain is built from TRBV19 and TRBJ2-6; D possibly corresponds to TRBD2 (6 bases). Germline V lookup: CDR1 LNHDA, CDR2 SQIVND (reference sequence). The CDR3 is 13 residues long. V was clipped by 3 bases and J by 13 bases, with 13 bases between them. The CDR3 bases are TGTGCCAGTAGTATTGGGACGGCGGGGGTCCTGACTTTC. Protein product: CASSIGTAGVLTF.

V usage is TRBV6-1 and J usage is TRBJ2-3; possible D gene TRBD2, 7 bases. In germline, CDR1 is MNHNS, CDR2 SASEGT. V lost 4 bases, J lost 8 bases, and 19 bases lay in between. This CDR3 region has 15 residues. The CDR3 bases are TGTGCCAGCAGTGTAAGTTCGGGGGGCGCCGGTACGCAGTATTTT. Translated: CASSVSSGGAGTQYF.

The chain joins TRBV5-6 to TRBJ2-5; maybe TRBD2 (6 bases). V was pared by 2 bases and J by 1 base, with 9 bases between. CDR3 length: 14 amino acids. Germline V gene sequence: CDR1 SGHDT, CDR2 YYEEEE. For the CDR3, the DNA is TGTGCCAGCAGCTTCCGGACTACCCAAGAGACCCAGTACTTC. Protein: CASSFRTTQETQYF.

CDR3 residues: CASSVDVSLAYNEQFF. The CDR3 DNA sequence: TGTGCCAGCAGCGTAGATGTCTCACTAGCCTACAATGAGCAGTTCTTC. V gene TRBV9 combines with J gene TRBJ2-1; possible D gene TRBD2, 5 bases. This CDR3 is 16 amino acids long. Trimming left V 0 bases short and J 2 bases short, with 12 bases between. Germline V gene sequence: CDR1 SGDLS, CDR2 YYNGEE.